Shown below are 22 T cell receptor beta chains from a single sample sequenced in a study of blood T cell repertoires in COVID-19. Data came from immunoSEQ multiplex PCR; TCRdb stores just in-frame clones and leaves some out. The data show roughly 81,000 clones, around 84% seen once. The specimen sequenced was peripheral blood. The receptors were gathered from a man aged 35 to 55 with acute or convalescent COVID-19.

CDR3 residues: CASGVTSGGPTDTQYF. The CDR3 nucleotides read TGTGCCAGCGGGGTCACTAGCGGGGGGCCCACAGATACGCAGTATTTT. This chain joins TRBV2 and TRBJ2-3, with 12 nucleotides matching TRBD2. V dropped 8 bases and J dropped 2; count of bases not matched to a gene: 8. CDR3 size: 16 residues. The germline CDR1 and CDR2 sequences are SNHLY and FYNNEI.

This clone was observed many times. The V and J genes are TRBV5-1 and TRBJ2-2, with 7 bases lining up with TRBD1. CDR3 length equals 15 residues. V lost 5 bases and J lost 0; bases outside the gene matches: 4. Germline V lookup: CDR1 SGHRS, CDR2 YFSETQ. The CDR3 loop is CASSRQGSNTGELFF. In DNA form, the CDR3 reads TGCGCCAGCAGTAGACAGGGATCGAACACCGGGGAGCTGTTTTTT.

The genes are TRBV6-1 and TRBJ2-3; 12 bases are shared with TRBD1. Per the germline V gene, CDR1 is MNHNS and CDR2 is SASEGT. V dropped 3 bases and J dropped 3; count of bases not matched to a gene: 4. The CDR3 is made up of 16 amino acids. The CDR3 DNA sequence: TGTGCCAGCAGTGATTGGGGACAGGGGGCAACAGATACGCAGTATTTT. Translation gives CASSDWGQGATDTQYF.

Comment on this clone: Germline and junction disagree at one end, which may indicate a read error. The chain recombines TRBV6-6 with TRBJ1-2, with 9 bases lining up with TRBD1. Looked up from germline, CDR1 is MNHNY and CDR2 is SVGAGI (reference sequence). This CDR3 is built from 13 residues. The CDR3 DNA sequence: TGTGCCAGCAGCGCTCCCGGACAGGGGAATTATTCCTTC. It specifies CASSAPGQGNYSF.

This sequence joins TRBV15 and TRBJ1-5; D is unresolved. Germline lookup yields CDR1 LNHNV and CDR2 YYDKDF (reference sequence). V was trimmed by 0 bases and J by 1 base, leaving 4 bases between them. The CDR3 extends over 14 amino acids. This chain's CDR3 is CATSRDQSNQPQHF. The CDR3 DNA reads as TGTGCCACCAGCAGAGATCAGAGCAATCAGCCCCAGCATTTT.

The chain combines TRBV24-1 with TRBJ2-2; D is perhaps TRBD2 (6 bases). CDR1 and CDR2 from the germline V gene are KGHDR and SFDVKD. The ends were cut back, 4 bases at V and 3 bases at J, with 17 bases in the middle. CDR3 length: 17 amino acids. CDR3 sequence reads: CATSDYSTEGYTGELFF. CDR3 nucleotide sequence: TGTGCCACCAGTGACTACTCAACGGAGGGATACACCGGGGAGCTGTTTTTT.

This clone has only one observation. The chain couples TRBV18 to TRBJ2-3, with 8 positions matching TRBD1. From germline, CDR1 is KGHSH and CDR2 LQKENI. The V segment lost 6 bases and the J segment 1 base; nucleotides outside the gene matches: 12. The CDR3 consists of 17 residues. The CDR3 is CASSQNGETGGTDTQYF. CDR3 bases: TGTGCCAGCTCTCAAAATGGGGAGACAGGGGGCACAGATACGCAGTATTTT.

The J gene is TRBJ2-7, the V gene TRBV5-1, with D tentatively TRBD1 (6 bases). Germline loops: CDR1 SGHRS, CDR2 YFSETQ. The germline V and J ends were trimmed by 4 bases and 4 bases, with 15 bases remaining between them. The CDR3 covers 14 residues. The CDR3 here is CASSRRTAAYEQYF. The CDR3 DNA reads as TGCGCCAGCAGCAGGCGGACAGCCGCTTACGAGCAGTACTTC.

The CDR3 DNA is TGTGCCAGCAGTCCAGGGTCGGGAGAGACCCAGTACTTC. Translation: CASSPGSGETQYF. The genes are TRBV6-5 and TRBJ2-5; maybe TRBD1 (5 bases). With 5 bases removed from V and 4 bases from J, the gap between germline ends came to 11 bases. The CDR3 sequence is 13 residues long. CDR1 is MNHEY, CDR2 SVGAGI, per germline.

J is TRBJ2-1 and V is TRBV24-1; D is uncertain. The germline V and J ends were trimmed by 3 bases and 3 bases, with 8 bases remaining between them. The CDR3 has 14 amino acids. Germline CDR1 is KGHDR and CDR2 is SFDVKD. CDR3 in amino acids: CATSDAAVYNEQFF. CDR3 nucleotide sequence: TGTGCCACCAGTGATGCGGCTGTCTACAATGAGCAGTTCTTC.

This clone was found a few times. J is TRBJ1-3 and V is TRBV4-3, with D possibly matching TRBD1 (5 bases). Trimming pared 2 bases from V and 8 bases from J, leaving 28 bases between. From germline, CDR1 is LGHNA and CDR2 YSLEER. The CDR3 is made up of 19 amino acids. CDR3 DNA: TGCGCCAGCAGCCAACTTAGCCCCAATAGACAGTCTGCTGGGGACACCATATATTTT. Translated, it gives CASSQLSPNRQSAGDTIYF.

The chain employs TRBV29-1 and TRBJ1-3; 9 positions match TRBD1. This CDR3 region has 19 residues. Trimming removed 0 bases from V and 3 bases from J; junction bases left unmatched: 15. Germline lookup yields CDR1 SQVTM and CDR2 ANQGSEA. The CDR3 nucleotides read TGCAGCGTTGAAGATAGGGGACAGGGCCGTTACTTTAGTGGAAACACCATATATTTT. It specifies CSVEDRGQGRYFSGNTIYF. Full variable domain (outside the CDR3, taken from reference TRBV29-1 and TRBJ1-3): SAVISQKPSRDICQRGTSLTIQCQVDSQVTMMFWYRQQPGQSLTLIATANQGSEATYESGFVIDKFPISRPNLTFSTLTVSNMSPEDSSIYLCSVEDRGQGRYFSGNTIYFGEGSWLTVV.

The chain employs TRBV27 and TRBJ2-1; 12 nucleotides line up with TRBD1. The trim removed 5 bases at V and 8 bases at J, leaving 10 bases unmatched. This CDR3 is built from 16 residues. The germline gives CDR1 MNHEY, CDR2 SMNVEV (reference sequence). CDR3 residues: CASSPPGQGAKYEQFF. The CDR3 DNA reads TGTGCCAGCAGTCCCCCGGGACAGGGGGCGAAATATGAGCAGTTCTTC.

The V and J genes are TRBV7-8 and TRBJ1-1, with 11 positions matching TRBD1. Germline-derived CDR1 and CDR2 are SGHVS and FQNEAQ. Unmatched junction bases numbered 6, after V lost 5 bases and J lost 1 base. The CDR3 loop spans 16 amino acids. The CDR3 protein is CASSARDRGSNTEAFF. The DNA of the CDR3 is TGTGCCAGCAGCGCCCGGGACAGGGGGTCGAACACTGAAGCTTTCTTT.

The DNA of the CDR3 is TGTGCCAGCAGTGACCTGGGGCGTACTGAAGCTTTCTTT. This encodes CASSDLGRTEAFF. The chain uses TRBV2 and TRBJ1-1, with D perhaps TRBD1 (5 bases). This CDR3 is built from 13 residues. Trimming shortened V by 3 bases and J by 5 bases, and 10 bases separated the two germline ends. Germline V gives CDR1 SNHLY, CDR2 FYNNEI.

The chain is built from TRBV30 and TRBJ2-7; 9 nucleotides align to TRBD2. Germline V CDR1 and CDR2: GTSNPN, SVGIG (reference sequence). The junction had 11 bases not matched to a gene; V was cut back by 2 bases and J by 0 bases. This CDR3 is 17 amino acids long. DNA of the CDR3: TGTGCCTGGAGTAAACGGTTAGCGGGGGTTAGCTCCTACGAGCAGTACTTC. Its protein product is CAWSKRLAGVSSYEQYF.

V usage is TRBV11-2 and J usage is TRBJ2-7, with 8 positions matching TRBD2. The germline V gene has CDR1 SGHAT and CDR2 FQNNGV. The CDR3 is 16 residues long. The ends lost 1 base at V and 1 base at J; junction bases unmatched: 6. The CDR3 protein is CASSLGRTSQSYEQYF. The CDR3 DNA sequence: TGTGCCAGCAGCTTAGGGCGGACTAGCCAGTCCTACGAGCAGTACTTC. The whole variable domain, filled in from reference TRBV11-2 and TRBJ2-7, reads EAGVAQSPRYKIIEKRQSVAFWCNPISGHATLYWYQQILGQGPKLLIQFQNNGVVDDSQLPKDRFSAERLKGVDSTLKIQPAKLEDSAVYLCASSLGRTSQSYEQYFGPGTRLTVT.

This clone was detected only once. V is TRBV4-1 and J is TRBJ1-1, with D perhaps matching TRBD1 (5 bases). V lost 2 bases to trimming and J lost 4 bases, with 11 bases between them. CDR1 and CDR2 from the germline V gene are MGHRA and YSYEKL. The CDR3 has 14 amino acids. CDR3 residues: CASSQLIDSTEAFF. As DNA, the CDR3 is TGCGCCAGCAGCCAATTGATAGACAGCACTGAAGCTTTCTTT.

The rearrangement links TRBV6-5 to TRBJ1-3; possibly TRBD1 for D (5 bases). The CDR3 spans 14 residues. With 2 bases removed from V and 2 bases from J, the gap between germline ends came to 7 bases. CDR1 and CDR2 from the germline V gene are MNHEY and SVGAGI. In nucleotides, the CDR3 is TGTGCCAGCAGTTACAGGGGCCCTGGAAACACCATATATTTT. It translates to CASSYRGPGNTIYF.

The genes are TRBV5-4 and TRBJ1-1; TRBD1 matches 12 bases. Trimming at V came to 3 bases and at J to 0 bases, leaving 6 bases not matched to a gene. The CDR3 is 17 amino acids. The germline V gene encodes CDR1 SGHNT and CDR2 YYREEE (reference sequence). CDR3: CASSWGQGASMNTEAFF. The DNA of the CDR3 is TGTGCCAGCAGCTGGGGACAGGGGGCTAGTATGAACACTGAAGCTTTCTTT.

The CDR3 reads CASSQAPTGEETQYF. For the CDR3, the DNA is TGTGCCAGCAGCCAAGCCCCAACAGGGGAAGAGACCCAGTACTTC. V usage is TRBV3-1 (or the pseudogene TRBV3-2) and J usage is TRBJ2-5, with TRBD1 matching 7 bases. This CDR3 comprises 15 residues. Trimming at V came to 1 base and at J to 3 bases, leaving 5 bases not matched to a gene. Germline CDR1 reads LGHDT; CDR2 reads YNNKEL (reference sequence).

The chain is built from TRBV9 and TRBJ2-2; 13 bases fit TRBD2. CDR1 is SGDLS, CDR2 YYNGEE, per germline. There are 18 residues in the CDR3. V shed 3 bases, J shed 0 bases, and the junction held 5 bases outside the gene matches. The CDR3 bases are TGTGCCAGCAGCGCCACCGGGACTAGCGGGACGAACACCGGGGAGCTGTTTTTT. It yields the protein CASSATGTSGTNTGELFF.